The 31 T cell receptor beta chains below all came from one sample that was sequenced in a study of blood T cells in healthy people across ages (dated by TCRdb to 2013 to 2016). The method behind the library was 5' RACE. The reads were generated on an Illumina HiSeq 2500. A second PCR of roughly 7 to 12 cycles was run with a J-beta primer mix and a sample-barcoded 5' primer. Using fastp trimming at Q25 and MiXCR clonotype assembly, TCRdb reanalyzed the public sequencing data and kept in-frame beta chains. For every CDR3 protein sequence, its rows merge into one entry that carries the most common genes and DNA. In all, the sample holds 1.5 million to 1.8 million distinct CDR3 sequences, and roughly 43% of those were seen once. Of the sample, more than 4% falls within the top ten clones. Sequences were obtained from blood. These receptors all come from a woman aged 18 to 35 in good health.

In its sample, this clonotype was seen a few times. The chain couples TRBV4-1 to TRBJ2-7; 9 bases are shared with TRBD1. The trim removed 3 bases at V and 3 bases at J, leaving 3 bases unmatched. This CDR3 has 14 amino acids. Germline-derived CDR1 and CDR2 are MGHRA and YSYEKL. Here the CDR3 reads CASSHGTGIYEQYF. CDR3 nucleotides: TGCGCCAGCAGCCACGGGACAGGGATCTACGAGCAGTACTTC.

This sequence joins TRBV2 and TRBJ2-4; no firm D call. The J call is uncertain, as TRBJ2-7 better fits the DNA end. Germline V gene sequence: CDR1 SNHLY, CDR2 FYNNEI. The CDR3 totals 15 residues. As DNA, the CDR3 is TGTGCCAGCAGGCGGAAGCCCCTACACTCCTACGAGCAGTACTTC. Its protein is CASRRKPLHSYEQYF.

The chain employs TRBV6-1 and TRBJ2-5, with D perhaps matching TRBD1 (6 bases). This CDR3 comprises 13 residues. V was pared by 7 bases and J by 2 bases, with 11 bases between. The germline CDR1 and CDR2 sequences are MNHNS and SASEGT. The CDR3 loop reads CASTGQLQETQYF. CDR3 in DNA: TGTGCCAGCACCGGACAGTTGCAAGAGACCCAGTACTTC.

This chain connects TRBV15 to TRBJ1-1; D remains unclear. Trimming stripped 3 bases from V and 1 base from J, with 6 bases between. Per germline, CDR1 LNHNV and CDR2 YYDKDF (reference sequence). This CDR3 comprises 13 residues. In DNA form, the CDR3 reads TGTGCCACCAGCAGGCCTTCGAACACTGAAGCTTTCTTT. This encodes CATSRPSNTEAFF.

This clonotype was seen more than once but under ten times. V and J are TRBV10-3 and TRBJ1-1; D remains unclear. V was trimmed by 6 bases and J by 1 base, leaving 12 bases between them. In germline, CDR1 is ENHRY, CDR2 SYGVKD. The CDR3 consists of 14 residues. Written as DNA, the CDR3 is TGTGCCATCAGCCCGACGGAGGCGAACACTGAAGCTTTCTTT. Its protein is CAISPTEANTEAFF.

V usage is TRBV20-1 and J usage is TRBJ2-3, with TRBD1 identical over 7 bases. Losses at the gene ends were 5 bases for V and 6 bases for J; bases not matched to a gene: 14. CDR1 is DFQATT and CDR2 is SNEGSKA in the germline V gene (reference sequence). This CDR3 is built from 15 residues. CDR3 DNA: TGCAGTGCTTCAAGAACGGACAGGCTGGGGGATACGCAGTATTTT. Protein: CSASRTDRLGDTQYF.

Concerning this clonotype: A read error may account for a junction end that differs from germline. V usage is TRBV29-1 and J usage is TRBJ1-2; D is possibly TRBD1 (6 bases). In germline, CDR1 is SQVTM, CDR2 ANQGSEA. The CDR3 runs 13 residues. The DNA for the CDR3 is TGCAGCGTTGAACCCAGGGGACACTATGGCCACACCTTC. Amino acid sequence: CSVEPRGHYGHTF. The full variable domain, rest sourced from reference TRBV29-1 and TRBJ1-2, is SAVISQKPSRDICQRGTSLTIQCQVDSQVTMMFWYRQQPGQSLTLIATANQGSEATYESGFVIDKFPISRPNLTFSTLTVSNMSPEDSSIYLCSVEPRGHYGHTFGSGTRLTVV.

This clonotype has more than one count but fewer than ten. The rearrangement links TRBV20-1 to TRBJ2-1; 9 nucleotides line up with TRBD2. CDR1 is DFQATT, CDR2 SNEGSKA, per germline (reference sequence). V lost 2 bases to trimming and J lost 7 bases; unmatched junction nucleotides: 3. This CDR3 is built from 13 residues. The CDR3: CSARLAGTNEQFF. CDR3 nucleotides: TGCAGTGCTAGACTAGCGGGAACGAATGAGCAGTTCTTC.

In nucleotides, the CDR3 is TGCAGTGCTCCCCGACAGGGACCCACTGAAGCTTTCTTT. The encoded protein is CSAPRQGPTEAFF. The rearrangement joins TRBV20-1 to TRBJ1-1; 7 nucleotides line up with TRBD1. Germline V CDR1 and CDR2: DFQATT, SNEGSKA (reference sequence). The CDR3 runs 13 residues. V was clipped by 5 bases and J by 4 bases; unmatched bases: 7.

A few counts support this clonotype. The rearrangement uses TRBV28 and TRBJ1-5; maybe TRBD1 (6 bases). V lost 7 bases to trimming and J lost 4 bases, with 17 bases between them. The CDR3 contains 15 residues. Per germline, CDR1 MDHEN and CDR2 SYDVKM. The CDR3 DNA sequence: TGTGCCAGCAATAGAGAGACAGGAGGAAATCAGCCCCAGCATTTT. Its protein is CASNRETGGNQPQHF.

This clonotype has only a few counts. The chain uses TRBV6-5 and TRBJ2-7; no firm D call. The CDR3 totals 16 residues. Germline V gives CDR1 MNHEY, CDR2 SVGAGI. Trimming cost V 0 bases and J 4 bases, with 16 bases left between them. CDR3 sequence: CASSYSRSLSKYEQYF. The DNA of the CDR3 is TGTGCCAGCAGTTACTCGAGATCCCTGTCAAAGTACGAGCAGTACTTC.

The chain combines TRBV9 with TRBJ2-7; 12 positions match TRBD1. The end of the DNA fits TRBJ2-5 better, so the J call may be wrong. The CDR3 consists of 15 residues. Germline V lookup: CDR1 SGDLS, CDR2 YYNGEE. The CDR3 spells CASSVGTGGFETQYF. In DNA form, the CDR3 reads TGTGCCAGCAGCGTTGGGACAGGGGGCTTCGAGACCCAGTACTTC.

This rearrangement joins TRBV4-3 to TRBJ2-5, with 7 positions matching TRBD2. This CDR3 region has 19 residues. V shed 0 bases, J shed 11 bases, and the junction held 24 bases outside the gene matches. Per the germline V gene, CDR1 is LGHNA and CDR2 is YSLEER. CDR3 residues: CASSQDLVSGPRFNNEQYF. The DNA of the CDR3 is TGCGCCAGCAGCCAAGATCTAGTTAGCGGGCCCCGTTTCAACAATGAGCAGTACTTC.

There are a few counts of this clonotype. The chain uses TRBV18 and TRBJ2-7; unclear D gene. V lost 3 bases to trimming and J lost 3 bases, with 9 bases between them. This CDR3 contains 13 residues. Looked up from germline, CDR1 is KGHSH and CDR2 is LQKENI. The CDR3 is CASSPTTVYEQYF. DNA for the CDR3: TGTGCCAGCTCACCTACGACTGTCTACGAGCAGTACTTC.

This clonotype has more than one count but fewer than ten. The chain combines TRBV7-8 with TRBJ2-1; TRBD1 or TRBD2 may be the D gene (5 bases each). The CDR3 totals 16 residues. V was cut by 5 bases and J by 4 bases, with 18 bases left in between. Germline loops: CDR1 SGHVS, CDR2 FQNEAQ. CDR3 sequence reads: CASSPQGTPVYNEQFF. The DNA for the CDR3 is TGTGCCAGCAGCCCCCAAGGGACCCCTGTATACAATGAGCAGTTCTTC.

The rearrangement links TRBV7-2 to TRBJ1-5, with 8 bases lining up with TRBD1. The CDR3 has 12 amino acids. Trimming removed 6 bases from V and 12 bases from J; junction bases left unmatched: 7. Germline CDR1 is SGHTA and CDR2 is FQGNSA. CDR3 sequence: CASSSGQGGQHF. In DNA, the CDR3 is TGTGCCAGCAGTTCCGGACAGGGAGGCCAGCATTTT. Filled out from reference TRBV7-2 and TRBJ1-5, the complete variable domain reads GAGVSQSPSNKVTEKGKDVELRCDPISGHTALYWYRQSLGQGLEFLIYFQGNSAPDKSGLPSDRFSAERTGGSVSTLTIQRTQQEDSAVYLCASSSGQGGQHFGDGTRLSIL.

This clonotype was seen only a few times. One end of the junction is discordant with germline, which a read error may explain. The chain links TRBV28 to TRBJ2-1; no clear D gene. Germline V CDR1 and CDR2: MDHEN, SYDVKM. The length of the CDR3 is 12 residues. DNA of the CDR3: TGTACCAGCAGTTTATTGGGGTTCGAGCAGTTCTTC. It encodes CTSSLLGFEQFF.

This clonotype was observed a few times. The gene calls are TRBV20-1 and TRBJ2-4; 8 positions match TRBD2. The CDR3 sequence is 17 residues long. Germline V gene sequence: CDR1 DFQATT, CDR2 SNEGSKA (reference sequence). Trimming at V came to 1 base and at J to 1 base, leaving 9 bases not matched to a gene. CDR3 in amino acids: CSARAPAGEGAKNIQYF. CDR3 sequence (DNA): TGCAGTGCTAGAGCTCCAGCGGGAGAGGGGGCCAAAAACATTCAGTACTTC.

The sample holds a few counts of this clonotype. This chain uses TRBV16 with TRBJ2-7, with D unresolved. Trimming took 2 bases from V and 0 from J, leaving 8 bases between them. The CDR3 loop spans 14 amino acids. CDR1 and CDR2 (germline): KGHSY, FQNENV. The CDR3 DNA reads as TGTGCCAGCAGCCAAGCTGCGAGCTCCTACGAGCAGTACTTC. It is translated as CASSQAASSYEQYF.

CDR3 DNA sequence: TGTGCCAGCAGTGGTTTGCGGCGCCGGAACGAGCAGTACTTC. Protein product: CASSGLRRRNEQYF. The chain joins TRBV2 to TRBJ2-7; D not resolved. Trimming removed 4 bases at V and 5 bases at J, with 15 bases between. The CDR3 consists of 14 residues. CDR1 and CDR2 (germline): SNHLY, FYNNEI.

This clonotype showed up just a few times. The chain is built from TRBV29-1 and TRBJ1-1; 8 nucleotides agree with TRBD1. J was trimmed by 1 base and V by 7 bases; bases with no gene match: 2. The V gene's germline CDR1 is SQVTM and CDR2 ANQGSEA. The CDR3 has 12 residues. As DNA, the CDR3 is TGCAGCGGGACAGGGACGAACACTGAAGCTTTCTTT. Protein: CSGTGTNTEAFF.

V and J are TRBV29-1 and TRBJ1-1; TRBD1 agrees at 10 bases. J lost 4 bases, V lost 2 bases, and 1 base had no gene match. This CDR3 has 13 amino acids. Germline CDR1 SQVTM, CDR2 ANQGSEA. CDR3 region: CSVERTGGTEAFF. CDR3 DNA: TGCAGCGTTGAAAGGACAGGGGGCACTGAAGCTTTCTTT.

Only one count was recorded for this clonotype. This chain joins TRBV7-9 and TRBJ1-1; D is unresolved. The CDR3 totals 14 residues. CDR1 and CDR2 (germline): SEHNR, FQNEAQ (reference sequence). V was pared by 2 bases and J by 2 bases, with 9 bases between. The CDR3 is CASSLRASNTEAFF. The CDR3 nucleotides are TGTGCCAGCAGCTTAAGGGCGTCAAACACTGAAGCTTTCTTT.

The chain employs TRBV29-1 and TRBJ1-1; TRBD1 matches at 8 bases. This CDR3 contains 14 residues. Trimming at V came to 3 bases and at J to 2 bases, leaving 5 bases not matched to a gene. Germline loops: CDR1 SQVTM, CDR2 ANQGSEA. The CDR3 sequence is CSVDPDRANTEAFF. CDR3 DNA: TGCAGCGTTGATCCGGACAGGGCCAACACTGAAGCTTTCTTT.

This clonotype has more than one count but fewer than ten. This chain connects TRBV7-2 to TRBJ2-3; 7 positions match TRBD2. This CDR3 spans 15 amino acids. From germline, CDR1 is SGHTA and CDR2 FQGNSA. V dropped 5 bases and J dropped 0; count of bases not matched to a gene: 5. The CDR3 DNA follows: TGTGCCAGCAGCAGCACTAGCGTTAGCACAGATACGCAGTATTTT. Amino acids: CASSSTSVSTDTQYF.

V usage is TRBV7-6 and J usage is TRBJ2-1; 7 bases match TRBD2. The CDR3 has 15 amino acids. Per the germline V gene, CDR1 is SGHVS and CDR2 is FNYEAQ. Unmatched junction bases numbered 10, after V lost 7 bases and J lost 4 bases. The CDR3 here is CASTELAREYNEQFF. CDR3 nucleotide sequence: TGTGCCAGCACCGAACTAGCGAGGGAATACAATGAGCAGTTCTTC.

The chain is built from TRBV7-9 and TRBJ1-2, with 11 bases aligning to TRBD1. This CDR3 has 16 amino acids. The ends lost 5 bases at V and 3 bases at J; junction bases unmatched: 8. The germline gives CDR1 SEHNR, CDR2 FQNEAQ (reference sequence). The DNA for the CDR3 is TGTGCCAGCAGCATTGGACAGGGGGCTGTGGACTATGGCTACACCTTC. It encodes CASSIGQGAVDYGYTF.

J is TRBJ1-1 and V is TRBV6-5; TRBD1 is a possible D gene (6 bases). The germline V gene encodes CDR1 MNHEY and CDR2 SVGAGI. The CDR3 runs 14 residues. V lost 2 bases to trimming and J lost 0 bases, with 7 bases between them. The CDR3 sequence: CASSYGQMNTEAFF. In nucleotides, the CDR3 is TGTGCCAGCAGTTACGGACAGATGAACACTGAAGCTTTCTTT.

The gene calls are TRBV7-2 and TRBJ2-7; tentative D call: TRBD2 (6 bases). V lost 6 bases, J lost 0 bases, and 12 bases lay in between. Per germline, CDR1 SGHTA and CDR2 FQGNSA. The CDR3 has 14 residues. The CDR3 region is CASRLGLRSYEQYF. CDR3 sequence (DNA): TGTGCCAGCAGATTGGGACTCCGCTCCTACGAGCAGTACTTC.

This clonotype was seen a handful of times. The chain joins TRBV7-2 to TRBJ2-1; TRBD1 matches at 11 bases. CDR1 and CDR2 from the germline V gene are SGHTA and FQGNSA. V was clipped by 5 bases and J by 4 bases; unmatched bases: 7. The CDR3 loop spans 16 amino acids. The CDR3 bases are TGTGCCAGCAGCCCCCGGACAGGGGGCTTATACAATGAGCAGTTCTTC. This gives the protein CASSPRTGGLYNEQFF.

This chain connects TRBV4-2 to TRBJ2-4, with 7 bases aligning to TRBD2. Judging by the DNA end, TRBJ2-7 fits better; the J call may be wrong. This CDR3 region has 15 residues. Germline assignment: CDR1 LGHNA and CDR2 YNFKEQ. The CDR3 sequence is CASSQVAGVIYEQYF. CDR3 bases: TGTGCCAGCAGCCAAGTCGCGGGGGTCATCTACGAGCAGTACTTC.